This entry describes one T cell receptor (beta chain). This sample is drawn from a study of blood T cell repertoires in COVID-19. Here immunoSEQ multiplex PCR was the method, and the copy in TCRdb shows in-frame clones only, minus some. The table includes 300,000 to 400,000 clones, 70% to 90% detected once. Looked up from germline, CDR1 is SGHTA and CDR2 is FQGTGA. The CDR3 extends over 12 amino acids. V lost 4 bases, J lost 9 bases, and 3 bases stayed unmatched. The receptor's source is a woman in her twenties or thirties with COVID-19, enrolled during active disease. Sequenced sample: peripheral blood. The genes are TRBV7-3 and TRBJ2-1, with 7 bases aligning to TRBD1. In DNA, the CDR3 is TGTGCCAGCAGCTCACAGGGGCTTGAGCAGTTCTTC. Its protein is CASSSQGLEQFF.